In this sample, the clone carrying this TCR beta chain turned up a few times. This sample stems from a study of control samples from healthy donors and cancer patients. Trimming stripped 2 bases from V and 4 bases from J, with 15 bases between. The CDR3 is 15 amino acids. The V gene's germline CDR1 is SGHDT and CDR2 YYEEEE. The table came from immunoSEQ multiplex PCR; TCRdb's copy has only in-frame clones and leaves some out. The top ten hold 2.8% of the sample, which has 40,000 to 60,000 clones, 86% seen once. This TCR was sampled from a woman in her forties or fifties with lung cancer. The sequenced sample was PBMCs. This chain connects TRBV5-6 to TRBJ1-1, with D unclear. The DNA of the CDR3 is TGTGCCAGCAGCTTTAAACCACGCGTGGGCACTGAAGCTTTCTTT. Translated, it gives CASSFKPRVGTEAFF.